This T cell receptor beta chain derives from a study of T cell changes during pregnancy in multiple sclerosis. The method was immunoSEQ multiplex PCR; TCRdb's version includes in-frame clones alone and lacks a portion of them. The table lists about 50,000 clones, roughly 94% of them singletons. V was pared by 1 base and J by 10 bases, with 18 bases between. CDR3 length: 16 residues. The germline V gene encodes CDR1 SGHKS and CDR2 YYEKEE (reference sequence). This rearrangement joins TRBV5-5 to TRBJ1-6, with D maybe TRBD1 (5 bases). Sequences were derived from CD4+ T cells from peripheral blood mononuclear cells, sampled in the third trimester of pregnancy. This clonotype was sampled from a female donor with multiple sclerosis, enrolled in a pregnancy study. The CDR3 DNA is TGTGCCAGCAGCTTGTATGGGGCCGGCGCGGGGTCACCCCTCCACTTT. This translates into CASSLYGAGAGSPLHF.